Below are 18 T cell receptor beta chains sequenced from a single sample in a study of Graves' ophthalmopathy and Graves' hyperthyroidism. RNA transcripts were the template, and TCR beta CDR3 regions were amplified from them. HTBI primers primed a first-round RT-PCR, and a second-round multiplex PCR followed. TCRdb ran MiXCR on the multiplex PCR reads and lists one entry per CDR3 protein. This table holds about 640,000 distinct CDR3 sequences, about 40% found once. Sequencing used peripheral blood. The receptors derive from an adult man with Graves' ophthalmopathy.

This clonotype was detected many times. The gene calls are TRBV20-1 and TRBJ1-1, with 7 bases lining up with TRBD1. This CDR3 contains 13 residues. V dropped 6 bases and J dropped 1; count of bases not matched to a gene: 5. Germline-derived CDR1 and CDR2 are DFQATT and SNEGSKA (reference sequence). CDR3 DNA sequence: TGCAGTGCAGCCGGGACAGCGAACACTGAAGCTTTCTTT. Encoded protein: CSAAGTANTEAFF.

CDR3 in amino acids: CSVEEWGWVAQGNSPLHF. The CDR3 DNA is TGCAGCGTTGAAGAATGGGGCTGGGTGGCCCAGGGTAATTCACCCCTCCACTTT. The V gene is TRBV29-1, the J gene TRBJ1-6, with a weak D call TRBD1 (5 bases). This CDR3 has 18 residues. Germline assignment: CDR1 SQVTM and CDR2 ANQGSEA. V was cut by 0 bases and J by 6 bases, with 21 bases left in between.

This clonotype was observed a few times. A read error may produce the germline difference seen at one junction end. The chain uses TRBV9 and TRBJ2-6; D is possibly TRBD1 (5 bases). Germline assignment: CDR1 SGDLS and CDR2 YYNGEE. The CDR3 is 14 amino acids. CDR3 in amino acids: CASSAGFGANVPTF. The CDR3 coding sequence is TGTGCCAGCAGTGCAGGGTTTGGGGCCAACGTCCCGACTTTC.

The table lists this clonotype with many counts. The V and J genes are TRBV5-1 and TRBJ2-6; D unresolved. The ends were cut back, 0 bases at V and 2 bases at J, with 3 bases in the middle. The CDR3 is 14 amino acids. Germline loops: CDR1 SGHRS, CDR2 YFSETQ. The CDR3 is CASSLVPGANVLTF. CDR3 in DNA: TGCGCCAGCAGCTTGGTCCCTGGGGCCAACGTCCTGACTTTC.

This sequence joins TRBV10-3 and TRBJ1-2; no reliable D call. The CDR3 totals 13 residues. The ends were cut back, 4 bases at V and 0 bases at J, with 6 bases in the middle. The germline gives CDR1 ENHRY, CDR2 SYGVKD. The CDR3 DNA sequence: TGTGCCATCAGTGGACGGACTAACTATGGCTACACCTTC. It encodes CAISGRTNYGYTF.

This clonotype has a handful of counts. The chain is built from TRBV6-1 and TRBJ2-7; TRBD1 matches at 7 bases. The CDR3 consists of 15 residues. J lost 0 bases, V lost 4 bases, and 6 bases had no gene match. Per germline, CDR1 MNHNS and CDR2 SASEGT. The CDR3 coding sequence is TGTGCCAGCAGTGTCCGGACAGGAACCTCCTACGAGCAGTACTTC. Protein sequence: CASSVRTGTSYEQYF.

In nucleotides, the CDR3 is TGCGCCAGCAGCAGTAGACAGTGGGACACTGAAGCTTTCTTT. This encodes CASSSRQWDTEAFF. This chain links TRBV5-1 with TRBJ1-1; D is perhaps TRBD1 (5 bases). This CDR3 region has 14 residues. Germline V lookup: CDR1 SGHRS, CDR2 YFSETQ. Trimming left V 4 bases short and J 3 bases short, with 13 bases between.

This clonotype was observed a few times. A much larger clone is a single base away; this may be a read error. V gene TRBV24-1 combines with J gene TRBJ2-7, with TRBD1 matching over 10 bases. In germline, CDR1 is KGHDR, CDR2 SFDVKD. J lost 9 bases, V lost 5 bases, and 12 bases had no gene match. The CDR3 covers 15 residues. This CDR3 reads CATSASGTGVDGQYF. The CDR3 DNA follows: TGTGCCACCAGTGCCTCCGGGACAGGGGTAGACGGGCAGTACTTC.

Ten or more counts support this clonotype. This sequence joins TRBV7-9 and TRBJ2-2, with TRBD2 matching 7 bases. After removal of 6 bases from V and 7 bases from J, the junction contained 2 bases not matched to a gene. CDR1 is SEHNR, CDR2 FQNEAQ, per germline (reference sequence). This CDR3 is 12 amino acids long. The CDR3 sequence is CASRPGGGELFF. The CDR3 coding sequence is TGTGCCAGCAGACCGGGAGGCGGGGAGCTGTTTTTT.

This clonotype turned up a few times. The chain has TRBV20-1 and TRBJ1-1, with TRBD1 identical over 7 bases. With V trimmed by 5 bases and J by 3 bases, 9 bases remained unmatched. The CDR3 consists of 14 residues. Germline loops: CDR1 DFQATT, CDR2 SNEGSKA (reference sequence). The CDR3 is CSAYGQVVDTEAFF. Here the CDR3 DNA reads TGCAGTGCTTACGGACAGGTCGTTGACACTGAAGCTTTCTTT.

This clonotype was counted only a few times. This chain joins TRBV14 and TRBJ1-2, with D possibly TRBD1 on 6 matching bases. Trimming stripped 6 bases from V and 2 bases from J, with 16 bases between. CDR1 and CDR2 (germline): SGHDN, FVKESK. CDR3 size: 15 residues. The CDR3 reads CASSFLGDRNYGYTF. CDR3 DNA: TGTGCCAGCAGTTTTTTAGGCGACAGGAACTATGGCTACACCTTC.

This clonotype was detected many times. The chain couples TRBV5-8 to TRBJ2-1; D is perhaps TRBD1 or TRBD2 (5 bases each). V lost 0 bases, J lost 0 bases, and 13 bases lay in between. This CDR3 is 17 amino acids long. Germline CDR1 and CDR2: SGHTS and YDEGEE. CDR3 residues: CASSLAGGTYSYNEQFF. The CDR3 DNA follows: TGTGCCAGCAGCTTGGCTGGGGGTACCTACTCCTACAATGAGCAGTTCTTC.

This clonotype was observed a handful of times. The gene calls are TRBV24-1 and TRBJ2-1; the match to TRBD2 covers 15 bases. The CDR3 covers 16 residues. Germline lookup yields CDR1 KGHDR and CDR2 SFDVKD. V shed 2 bases and J 7 bases; nucleotides not matched to a gene: 2. CDR3 nucleotides: TGTGCCACCAGTGATTCGGGACTAGCGGGAGGAAATGAGCAGTTCTTC. As protein: CATSDSGLAGGNEQFF.

This clonotype came up many times. The chain has TRBV12-3 or TRBV12-4 and TRBJ2-7, with D tentatively TRBD1 (6 bases). V lost 4 bases, J lost 3 bases, and 10 bases lay in between. This CDR3 has 13 residues. CDR3 amino acids: CASSWTVSYEQYF. CDR3 nucleotides: TGTGCCAGCAGTTGGACAGTAAGCTACGAGCAGTACTTC.

This clonotype appeared a few times. J is TRBJ2-5 and V is TRBV5-4, with 7 nucleotides matching TRBD2. This CDR3 is built from 15 residues. Per the germline V gene, CDR1 is SGHNT and CDR2 is YYREEE (reference sequence). Trimming took 1 base from V and 3 from J; bases not matched to a gene: 6. The CDR3 sequence is CASSLRGEEKETQYF. The CDR3 DNA reads TGTGCCAGCAGCTTGCGGGGGGAAGAAAAAGAGACCCAGTACTTC.

This clonotype was seen many times. The chain employs TRBV4-3 and TRBJ2-7; D may be TRBD2 (6 bases). V gave up 0 bases and J gave up 2 bases, with 14 bases separating them. CDR1 and CDR2 (germline): LGHNA, YSLEER. The CDR3 totals 16 residues. The CDR3 protein is CASSQDRASDAYEQYF. The CDR3 bases are TGCGCCAGCAGCCAAGATAGGGCTAGCGATGCCTACGAGCAGTACTTC.

The rearrangement joins TRBV15 to TRBJ1-5, with 9 positions matching TRBD1. This CDR3 contains 16 residues. Germline values: CDR1 LNHNV, CDR2 YYDKDF (reference sequence). J was trimmed by 6 bases and V by 2 bases; bases with no gene match: 8. The CDR3 DNA follows: TGTGCCACCAGCAGAAGGACAGGGGCAAAGAGTCAGCCCCAGCATTTT. It is translated as CATSRRTGAKSQPQHF.

This clonotype appeared many times. The chain combines TRBV20-1 with TRBJ2-5; D ambiguous. The CDR3 runs 14 residues. With 6 bases removed from V and 0 bases from J, the gap between germline ends came to 14 bases. CDR1 is DFQATT, CDR2 SNEGSKA, per germline (reference sequence). The CDR3 DNA follows: TGCAGTGCCCCGCTCGGAGACCACCAAGAGACCCAGTACTTC. It translates to CSAPLGDHQETQYF.